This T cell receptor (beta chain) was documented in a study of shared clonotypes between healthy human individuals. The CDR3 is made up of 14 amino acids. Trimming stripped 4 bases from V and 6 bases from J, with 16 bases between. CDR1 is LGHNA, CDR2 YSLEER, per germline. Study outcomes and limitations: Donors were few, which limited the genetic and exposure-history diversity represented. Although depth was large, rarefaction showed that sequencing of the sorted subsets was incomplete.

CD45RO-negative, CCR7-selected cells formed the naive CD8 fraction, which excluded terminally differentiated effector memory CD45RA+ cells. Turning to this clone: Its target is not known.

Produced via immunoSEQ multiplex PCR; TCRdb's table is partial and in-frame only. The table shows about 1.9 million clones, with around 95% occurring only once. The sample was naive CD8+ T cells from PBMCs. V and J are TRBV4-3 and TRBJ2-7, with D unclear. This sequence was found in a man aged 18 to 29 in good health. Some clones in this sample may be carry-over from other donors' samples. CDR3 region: CASSPRGGSAEQYF. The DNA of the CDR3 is TGCGCCAGCAGCCCCCGAGGTGGTTCGGCCGAGCAGTACTTC.